This T cell receptor (beta chain) was captured by sequencing in a study of shared clonotypes between healthy human individuals. This clone was recorded once. The CDR3 spans 19 residues. Trimming cost V 4 bases and J 7 bases; bases outside gene matches: 20. CDR1 and CDR2 (germline): SEHNR, FQNEAQ (reference sequence). The assay was immunoSEQ multiplex PCR, and TCRdb's table has in-frame clones only and misses some. The table records about 380,000 clones, 95% to 97% of them present only once. This chain joins TRBV7-9 and TRBJ2-1, with 9 bases that match TRBD2. The receptor was derived from a man aged 25-45 years in good health. Input material: memory CD8+ T cells sorted from blood. Subset described: CD45RO+ cells pooled with CCR7-negative TemRA cells. The CDR3 DNA is TGTGCCAGCAGCTCGCAGATTCTACGGGGCGGGAGGGCGTGGAATGAGCAGTTCTTC. This codes for CASSSQILRGGRAWNEQFF.